Listed below are T cell receptor beta chains from one sample, sequenced in a study of OX40 agonist ivuxolimab in advanced cancers. Sequencing used immunoSEQ multiplex PCR; TCRdb keeps in-frame clones, though not all of them. The repertoire consists of around 58,000 clones, with about 83% occurring once and the leading ten covering 25% to 35%. Here the sequenced sample was CD4+ or CD8+ T cells sorted from blood, taken in a trial of the OX40 agonist ivuxolimab. The receptors here all came from an adult with an advanced solid tumor such as melanoma, head and neck, liver or kidney cancer. Both conserved end residues are trimmed from each CDR3.

TRBJ2-1	TRBV11-3	ASSQGLTRSGEQF
TRBJ1-6	TRBV9	ASSVGTVSPLH
TRBJ2-3	TRBV5-1	ASSLEVGGTDTQY
TRBJ2-1	TRBV19	ASSKVAGDTYNEQF
TRBJ1-6	TRBV15	ATTTGNNSPLH
TRBJ2-7	TRBV6-1	ASRTGSAETYEQY
TRBJ2-6	TRBV11-3	ASSLSNSGANVLT
TRBJ2-7	TRBV5-4	ASSPDRNYEQY
TRBJ1-2	TRBV6-1	ASSRQRDYGYT
TRBJ1-2	TRBV5-1	ASSPGQGFGYGYT
TRBJ1-2	TRBV28	ASSSASKASPFGYGYT
TRBJ2-5	TRBV28	ASSLLASGGETQY
TRBJ1-4	TRBV28	ASKGTVPNEKLF
TRBJ2-1	TRBV6-6	ASSYSNNEQF